This record concerns one TCR beta chain sequence. Its specificity is not known. The V end was cut by 3 bases, the J end by 5 bases, with 16 bases between. The CDR3 runs to 14 residues. Germline loops: CDR1 SQVTM, CDR2 ANQGSEA. The sample originates from a study of T cell responses to AZD1222 COVID-19 vaccine. The data were produced by immunoSEQ multiplex PCR, yet TCRdb's version contains in-frame clones alone and is incomplete. This table holds more than 140,000 clones, around 88% found once. Regarding the study as a whole: The study sampled repertoires only after the peak T cell response. Mostly white British, mostly female donors; authors suggested clonal diversity may be underestimated. Spike was spanned by vaccine-associated CD4 TCRs, with dominance at 160-218 and 743-854. The study identified only a handful of AZD1222 recipients as seropositive at baseline.

The origin of this receptor is an adult in good health. The sequencing here drew on peripheral blood, taken on day 0 of MenACWY control vaccination. The chain has TRBV29-1 and TRBJ1-2, with no clear D. For the CDR3, the DNA is TGCAGCGTTGAGTTTGGGTCCATTTTTTATGGCTACACCTTC. This translates into CSVEFGSIFYGYTF.